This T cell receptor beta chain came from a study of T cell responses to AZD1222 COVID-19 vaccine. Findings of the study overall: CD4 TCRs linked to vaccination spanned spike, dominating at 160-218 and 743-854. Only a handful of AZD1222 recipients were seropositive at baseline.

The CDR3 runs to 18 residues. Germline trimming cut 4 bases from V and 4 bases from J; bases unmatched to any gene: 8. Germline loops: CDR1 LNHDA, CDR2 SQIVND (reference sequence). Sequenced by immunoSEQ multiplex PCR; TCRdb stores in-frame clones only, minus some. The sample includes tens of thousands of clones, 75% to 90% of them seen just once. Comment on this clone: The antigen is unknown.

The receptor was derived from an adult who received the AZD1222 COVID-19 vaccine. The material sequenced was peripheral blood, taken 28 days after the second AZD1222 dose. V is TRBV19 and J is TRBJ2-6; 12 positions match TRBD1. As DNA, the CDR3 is TGTGCCAGTAGTACCCCGGGACAGGGGGCGGGCGGGGCCAACGTCCTGACTTTC. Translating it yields CASSTPGQGAGGANVLTF.